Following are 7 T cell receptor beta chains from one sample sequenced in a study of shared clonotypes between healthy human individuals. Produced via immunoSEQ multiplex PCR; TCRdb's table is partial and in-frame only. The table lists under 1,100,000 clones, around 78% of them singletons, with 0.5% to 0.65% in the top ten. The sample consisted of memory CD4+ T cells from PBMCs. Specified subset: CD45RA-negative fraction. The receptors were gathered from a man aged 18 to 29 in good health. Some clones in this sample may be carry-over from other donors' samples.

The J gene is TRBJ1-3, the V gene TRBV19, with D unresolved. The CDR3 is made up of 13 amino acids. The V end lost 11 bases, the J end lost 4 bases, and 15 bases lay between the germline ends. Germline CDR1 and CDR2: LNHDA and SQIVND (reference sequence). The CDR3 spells CAATAVLGNTIYF. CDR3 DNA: TGTGCCGCAACGGCGGTACTCGGAAACACCATATATTTT.

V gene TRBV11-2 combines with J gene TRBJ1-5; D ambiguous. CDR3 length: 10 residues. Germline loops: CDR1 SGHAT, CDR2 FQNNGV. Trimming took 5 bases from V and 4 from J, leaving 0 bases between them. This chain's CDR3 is CASSNQPQHF. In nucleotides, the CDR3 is TGTGCCAGCAGCAATCAGCCCCAGCATTTT. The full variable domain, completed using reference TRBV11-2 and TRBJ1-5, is EAGVAQSPRYKIIEKRQSVAFWCNPISGHATLYWYQQILGQGPKLLIQFQNNGVVDDSQLPKDRFSAERLKGVDSTLKIQPAKLEDSAVYLCASSNQPQHFGDGTRLSIL.

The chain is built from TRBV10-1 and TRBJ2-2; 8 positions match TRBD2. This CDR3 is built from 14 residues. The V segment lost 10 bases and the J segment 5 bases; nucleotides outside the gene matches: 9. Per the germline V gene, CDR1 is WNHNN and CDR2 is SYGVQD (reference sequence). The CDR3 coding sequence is TGCGCCACCAGCCCCCCGGGGGGGACCGGGGAGCTGTTTTTT. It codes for CATSPPGGTGELFF.

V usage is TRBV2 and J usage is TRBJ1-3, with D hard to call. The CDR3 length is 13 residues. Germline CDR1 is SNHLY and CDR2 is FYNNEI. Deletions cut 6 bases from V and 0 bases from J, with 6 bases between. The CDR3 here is CASSLTSGNTIYF. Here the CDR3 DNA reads TGTGCCAGCAGCCTTACCTCTGGAAACACCATATATTTT.

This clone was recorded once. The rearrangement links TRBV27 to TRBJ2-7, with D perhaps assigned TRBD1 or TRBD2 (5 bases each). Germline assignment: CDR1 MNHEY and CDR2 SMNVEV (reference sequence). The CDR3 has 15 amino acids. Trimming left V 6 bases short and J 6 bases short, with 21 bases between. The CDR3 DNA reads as TGTGCCAGCAGCGAAACCCGGGACCCCATCGGCGAGCAGTACTTC. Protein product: CASSETRDPIGEQYF.

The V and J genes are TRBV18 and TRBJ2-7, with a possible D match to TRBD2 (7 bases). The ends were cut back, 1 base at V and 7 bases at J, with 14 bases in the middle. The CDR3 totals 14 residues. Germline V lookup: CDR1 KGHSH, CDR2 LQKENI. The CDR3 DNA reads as TGTGCCAGCTCACCACAGGGGGGGGCGAGGGAGCAGTACTTC. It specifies CASSPQGGAREQYF.

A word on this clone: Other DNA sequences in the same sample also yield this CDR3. Here the CDR3 reads CASRADQETQYF. In DNA, the CDR3 is TGTGCCAGCAGAGCGGATCAAGAGACCCAGTACTTC. The genes are TRBV25-1 and TRBJ2-5; D possibly corresponds to TRBD2 (5 bases). The CDR3 extends over 12 amino acids. The germline V and J ends were trimmed by 6 bases and 2 bases, with 7 bases remaining between them. Germline V CDR1 and CDR2: MGHDK, SYGVNS.